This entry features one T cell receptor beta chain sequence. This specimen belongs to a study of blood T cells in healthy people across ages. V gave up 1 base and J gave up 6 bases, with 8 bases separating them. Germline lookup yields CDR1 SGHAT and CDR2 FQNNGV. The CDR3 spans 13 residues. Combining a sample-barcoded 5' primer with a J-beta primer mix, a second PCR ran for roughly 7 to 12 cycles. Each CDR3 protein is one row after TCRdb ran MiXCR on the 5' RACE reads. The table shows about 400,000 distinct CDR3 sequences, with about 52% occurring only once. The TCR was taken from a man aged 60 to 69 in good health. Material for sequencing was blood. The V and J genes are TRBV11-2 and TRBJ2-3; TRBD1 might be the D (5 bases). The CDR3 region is CASSLAGRDTQYF. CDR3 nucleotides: TGTGCCAGCAGCTTAGCAGGGCGGGATACGCAGTATTTT.